This entry concerns a single TCR beta chain. Assay used: immunoSEQ multiplex PCR; TCRdb lists only in-frame clones, some missing. The sample carries under 65,000 clones, over 90% recorded once. The data were obtained in a study of T cell changes during pregnancy in multiple sclerosis. The input for sequencing was CD8+ T cells from peripheral blood mononuclear cells, taken in the third trimester of pregnancy. The TCR originated in a female donor with multiple sclerosis, enrolled in a pregnancy study.

CDR3: CASSQKGQGLYNEQFF. CDR3 sequence (DNA): TGCGCCAGCAGCCAAAAGGGGCAGGGTTTATACAATGAGCAGTTCTTC. The chain employs TRBV4-3 and TRBJ2-1; D may be TRBD1 (5 bases). Germline loops: CDR1 LGHNA, CDR2 YSLEER. The CDR3 runs 16 residues. Trimming took 2 bases from V and 4 from J, leaving 15 bases between them.